Listed below are T cell receptor beta chains from one sample, sequenced in a study of cytomegalovirus exposure and HLA in healthy donors. Generated by immunoSEQ multiplex PCR, the TCRdb table keeps only in-frame clones and is missing some. The sample consists of roughly 150,000 clones, under 85% of them appearing once. Source material: PBMCs. All receptors come from a woman between 18 and 30 years old in good health and CMV-seropositive. Both conserved end residues are part of each CDR3. Fields, in order: V gene, D gene, J gene, clone size, CDR3 DNA, CDR3 protein. The D gene is left open where the match is weak. Clone size appears in some rows only: once, few, many, or a class for an expanded clone.

>TRBV30|-|TRBJ1-1|once
TGTGCCTGGAGTGAGTGGCAGGGGAAAGCTTTCTTT
CAWSEWQGKAFF
>TRBV18|-|TRBJ1-1|-
TGTGCCAGCTCACCATTAAGTCGGGGGGCTCTCCTGGGGAACACTGAAGCTTTCTTT
CASSPLSRGALLGNTEAFF
>TRBV7-8|TRBD1|TRBJ2-1|-
TGTGCCAGCAGCGCGACCGGGACAGGGGATCGTGAGCAGTTCTTC
CASSATGTGDREQFF
>TRBV2|-|TRBJ2-3|-
TGTGCCAGCAGGGGGGGTAGCGTGAGCACAGATACGCAGTATTTT
CASRGGSVSTDTQYF
>TRBV7-6|-|TRBJ2-3|-
TGTGCCAGCAGCTTAAGCGGTCTGCTCACAGATACGCAGTATTTT
CASSLSGLLTDTQYF
>TRBV18|TRBD1|TRBJ2-7|-
TGTGCCAGCTCACCCGGGACAGGTTTCCACGAGCAGTACTTC
CASSPGTGFHEQYF
>TRBV7-3|TRBD2|TRBJ2-5|-
TGTGCCAGCAGCCCCACTAGCGTCGTTACGGAGACCCAGTACTTC
CASSPTSVVTETQYF
>TRBV6-4|-|TRBJ1-1|few
TGTGCCAGCAGTGAACGGGGGGGGAACACTGAAGCTTTCTTT
CASSERGGNTEAFF
>TRBV28|TRBD1|TRBJ2-2|-
TGTGCCAGCAGGCCGGGACAGACCGGGGAGCTGTTTTTT
CASRPGQTGELFF
>TRBV4-3|TRBD2|TRBJ2-7|few
TGCGCCAGCAGCCACAGGACTAGCGGCACCTTGGGATCCTACGAGCAGTACTTC
CASSHRTSGTLGSYEQYF
>TRBV4-2|TRBD2|TRBJ2-3|-
TGTGCCAGCAGCCAAGGGTCACTAGCGGATGCAGATACGCAGTATTTT
CASSQGSLADADTQYF
>TRBV7-9|TRBD2|TRBJ2-1|once
TGTGCCAGCAGCCCCTACGGGGGGGCTGCCAATGAGCAGTTCTTC
CASSPYGGAANEQFF
>TRBV28|-|TRBJ1-5|-
TGTGCCAGCAGGACCCGGGACATTCGGCCCCAGCATTTT
CASRTRDIRPQHF
>TRBV30|-|TRBJ1-1|few
TGTGCCTGGAGTGGCCTTCCGCCAGGGGAGGGCACTGAAGCTTTCTTT
CAWSGLPPGEGTEAFF
>TRBV20-1|-|TRBJ1-2|-
TGCAGTGTGGGGGCGCTTGGCTACACCTTC
CSVGALGYTF
>TRBV7-9|-|TRBJ2-7|-
TGTGCCAGCAGCTTAGAGGGGACATACTCCTACGAGCAGTACTTC
CASSLEGTYSYEQYF
>TRBV9|-|TRBJ1-1|once
TGTGCCAGCAGCGTAGGCCCGGACCGGAGGGGTGAAGCTTTCTTT
CASSVGPDRRGEAFF
>TRBV29-1|-|TRBJ2-7|few
TGCAGCGTTGAAGAGGCGCACAGGCCCTACGAGCAGTACTTC
CSVEEAHRPYEQYF
>TRBV10-3|TRBD2|TRBJ2-7|-
TGTGCCATCAGGAGGGAGGGCGAGCAGTACTTC
CAIRREGEQYF
>TRBV19|TRBD1|TRBJ1-5|-
TGTGCCAGTCGGTCCCCGGACAGGGGGGCCAATCAGCCCCAGCATTTT
CASRSPDRGANQPQHF
>TRBV29-1|TRBD2|TRBJ2-7|-
TGCAGCGTTGAATGGGCGGGGGGGCCAACCTACGAGCAGTACTTC
CSVEWAGGPTYEQYF
>TRBV7-2|-|TRBJ2-5|-
TGTGCCAGCAGCTTATGGCGGGGAGAGACCCAGTACTTC
CASSLWRGETQYF
>TRBV9|TRBD1|TRBJ1-2|-
TGTGCCAGCAGCGCAGACAGGGGGCTGGGGGACTATGGCTACACCTTC
CASSADRGLGDYGYTF
>TRBV6-5|TRBD2|TRBJ2-1|once
TGTGCCAGCAGTTACCTGGGACTAACCAATGAGCAGTTCTTC
CASSYLGLTNEQFF
>TRBV7-2|TRBD1|TRBJ1-2|-
TGTGCCAGCAGCTTAGGCTTGGGACAGGGGTATGGCTACACCTTC
CASSLGLGQGYGYTF
>TRBV7-8|-|TRBJ1-1|-
TGTGCCAGCAGCTTCCTTGGGGGGGACACTGAAGCTTTCTTT
CASSFLGGDTEAFF
>TRBV2|-|TRBJ1-4|-
TGTGCCAGCAAGCTGACGGACTCTAATGAAAAACTGTTTTTT
CASKLTDSNEKLFF
>TRBV7-9|TRBD1|TRBJ1-2|-
TGTGCCAGCAGGGCCGGGACAGCTAACTATGGCTACACCTTC
CASRAGTANYGYTF
>TRBV27|TRBD1|TRBJ2-5|-
TGTGCCAGCAGTTCCTTTGGACAGGGAAAAGAGACCCAGTACTTC
CASSSFGQGKETQYF
>TRBV6-4|-|TRBJ1-2|-
TGTGCCAGCAGTGTCAGGGCTGATGCCTATGGCTACACCTTC
CASSVRADAYGYTF
>TRBV27|-|TRBJ2-7|-
TGTGCCAGCAGTTTAACAGGTGATTACGAGCAGTACTTC
CASSLTGDYEQYF
>TRBV6-4|-|TRBJ1-1|-
TGTGCCAGCTCTCCAAACCCAGGGAACACTGAAGCCTTCTTT
CASSPNPGNTEAFF
>TRBV5-6|-|TRBJ2-2|-
TGTGCCAGCAGCTTGTCAGAGGAGCTGTTTTTT
CASSLSEELFF
>TRBV9|TRBD1|TRBJ2-5|-
TGTGCCAGCAGCTCCACCGGGACAGTGAGAGAGACCCAGTACTTC
CASSSTGTVRETQYF
>TRBV15|TRBD2|TRBJ2-5|-
TGTGCCACCAGCAGACCAACTAGCGGGGGTGGGGAGACCCAGTACTTC
CATSRPTSGGGETQYF